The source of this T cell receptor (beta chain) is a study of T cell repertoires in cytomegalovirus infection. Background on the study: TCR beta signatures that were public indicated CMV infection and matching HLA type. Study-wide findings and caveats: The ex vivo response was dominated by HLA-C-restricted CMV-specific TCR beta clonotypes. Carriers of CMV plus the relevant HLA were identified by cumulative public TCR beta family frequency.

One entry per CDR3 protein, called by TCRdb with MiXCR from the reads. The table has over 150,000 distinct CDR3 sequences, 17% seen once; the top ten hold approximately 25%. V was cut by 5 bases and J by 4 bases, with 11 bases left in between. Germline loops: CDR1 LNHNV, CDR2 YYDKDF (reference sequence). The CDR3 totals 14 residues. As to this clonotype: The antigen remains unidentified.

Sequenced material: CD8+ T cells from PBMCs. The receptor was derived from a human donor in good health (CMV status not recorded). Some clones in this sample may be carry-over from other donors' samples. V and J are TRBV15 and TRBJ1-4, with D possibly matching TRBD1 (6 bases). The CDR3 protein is CATSADSYNEKLFF. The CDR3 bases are TGTGCCACCAGCGCGGACAGTTATAATGAAAAACTGTTTTTT. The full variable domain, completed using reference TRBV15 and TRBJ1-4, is DAMVIQNPRYQVTQFGKPVTLSCSQTLNHNVMYWYQQKSSQAPKLLFHYYDKDFNNEADTPDNFQSRRPNTSFCFLDIRSPGLGDTAMYLCATSADSYNEKLFFGSGTQLSVL.